This T cell receptor (beta chain) came from a study of shared clonotypes between healthy human individuals. Study-wide results and limits: Naive subsets usually exceeded memory subsets in estimated richness.

The repertoire was sequenced with immunoSEQ multiplex PCR; TCRdb's copy has only in-frame clones and lacks some. The table shows around 700,000 clones, with approximately 79% occurring only once. The CDR3 runs 16 residues. Germline values: CDR1 LNHDA, CDR2 SQIVND (reference sequence). V lost 3 bases and J lost 5; bases outside the gene matches: 6. About this clone: What it recognizes is unknown.

The sequenced sample consisted of memory CD4+ T cells sorted from blood. Stated subset: CD45RA-negative fraction. The chain combines TRBV19 with TRBJ2-3, with 12 bases lining up with TRBD1. This clonotype was sampled from a woman aged 25 to 39 in good health. The CDR3 DNA reads as TGTGCCAGTAGTATTTGGGACAGGGGGCCCGGAGATACGCAGTATTTT. Translated, it gives CASSIWDRGPGDTQYF.